This T cell receptor beta chain was profiled in a study of identical twins' blood T cells. Study context: Some 50 million reads covered about six alpha-chain and about six beta-chain libraries.

Each TCR cDNA library carried sample-specific barcodes on both ends. TCRdb re-analysed the 5' RACE reads in MiXCR, keeping a single row per CDR3 protein. The sample contains roughly 380,000 distinct CDR3 sequences, more than 25% of which appear only once. Concerning this clonotype: The antigen remains unidentified.

Study-wide results and limits: Environmental influences on twin similarity could not be excluded.

Six healthy women, forming three identical twin pairs, donated samples. Germline V lookup: CDR1 SGHVS, CDR2 FNYEAQ. The CDR3 has 18 residues. The V end was cut by 4 bases, the J end by 8 bases, with 29 bases between. This sequence joins TRBV7-6 and TRBJ1-2; D may be TRBD1 (5 bases). The source material was PBMCs. The receptor's source is a woman aged 18 to 49 in good health. The DNA for the CDR3 is TGTGCCAGCAGCTCGGGATTCGGGACCCACTCCTTGTTAGGGGGCTACACCTTC. The encoded protein is CASSSGFGTHSLLGGYTF.